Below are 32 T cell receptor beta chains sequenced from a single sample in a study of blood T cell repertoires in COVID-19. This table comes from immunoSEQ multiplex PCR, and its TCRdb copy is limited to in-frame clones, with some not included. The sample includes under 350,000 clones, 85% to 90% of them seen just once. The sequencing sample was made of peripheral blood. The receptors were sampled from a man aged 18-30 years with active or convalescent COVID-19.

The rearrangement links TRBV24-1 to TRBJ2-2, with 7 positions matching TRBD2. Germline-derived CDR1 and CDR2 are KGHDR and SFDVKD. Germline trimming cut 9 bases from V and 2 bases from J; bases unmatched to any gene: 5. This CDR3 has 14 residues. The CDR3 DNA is TGTGCCACCGGGAGGGGCGGCAACACCGGGGAGCTGTTTTTT. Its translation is CATGRGGNTGELFF.

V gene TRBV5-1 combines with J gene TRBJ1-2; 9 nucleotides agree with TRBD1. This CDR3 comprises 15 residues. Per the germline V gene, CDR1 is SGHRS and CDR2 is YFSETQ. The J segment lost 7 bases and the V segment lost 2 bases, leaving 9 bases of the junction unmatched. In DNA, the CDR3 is TGCGCCAGCAGCTTAGGGGACAGGGTCCCAGGTGGCTACACCTTC. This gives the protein CASSLGDRVPGGYTF.

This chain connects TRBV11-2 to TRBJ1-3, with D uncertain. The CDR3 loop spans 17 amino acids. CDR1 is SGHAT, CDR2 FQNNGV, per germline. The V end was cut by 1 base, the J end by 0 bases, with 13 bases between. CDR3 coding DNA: TGTGCCAGCAGCTTAGGTGGCCACCTTATCTCTGGAAACACCATATATTTT. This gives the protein CASSLGGHLISGNTIYF.

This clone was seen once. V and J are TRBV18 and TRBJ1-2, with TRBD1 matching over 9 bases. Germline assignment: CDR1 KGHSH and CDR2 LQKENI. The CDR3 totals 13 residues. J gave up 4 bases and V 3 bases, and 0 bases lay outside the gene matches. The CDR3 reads CASSPGQGYGYTF. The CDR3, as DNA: TGTGCCAGCTCACCGGGACAGGGCTATGGCTACACCTTC.

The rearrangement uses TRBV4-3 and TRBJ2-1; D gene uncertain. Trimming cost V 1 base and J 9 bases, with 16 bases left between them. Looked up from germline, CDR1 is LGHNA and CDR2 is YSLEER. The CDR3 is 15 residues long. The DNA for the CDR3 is TGCGCCAGCAGCCAAGCATCGTCTAGAGCCGGTGAGCAGTTCTTC. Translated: CASSQASSRAGEQFF.

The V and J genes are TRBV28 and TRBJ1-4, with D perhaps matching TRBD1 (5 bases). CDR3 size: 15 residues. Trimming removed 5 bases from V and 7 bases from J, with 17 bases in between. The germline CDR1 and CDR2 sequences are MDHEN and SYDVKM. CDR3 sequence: CASSPRVGISEKLFF. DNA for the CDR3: TGTGCCAGCAGTCCCAGGGTGGGGATTTCTGAAAAACTGTTTTTT.

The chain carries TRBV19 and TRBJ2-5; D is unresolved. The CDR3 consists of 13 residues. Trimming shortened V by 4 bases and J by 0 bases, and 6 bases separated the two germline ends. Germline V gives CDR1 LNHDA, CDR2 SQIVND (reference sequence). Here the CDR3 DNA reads TGTGCCAGTAGTAGGGCGTACCAAGAGACCCAGTACTTC. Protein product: CASSRAYQETQYF.

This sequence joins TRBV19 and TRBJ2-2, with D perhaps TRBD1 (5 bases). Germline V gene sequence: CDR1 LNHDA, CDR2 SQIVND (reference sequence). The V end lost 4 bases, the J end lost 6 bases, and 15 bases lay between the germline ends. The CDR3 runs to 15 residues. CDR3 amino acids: CASSNPRVRSGELFF. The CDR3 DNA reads TGTGCCAGTAGTAATCCCAGGGTGAGGTCCGGGGAGCTGTTTTTT.

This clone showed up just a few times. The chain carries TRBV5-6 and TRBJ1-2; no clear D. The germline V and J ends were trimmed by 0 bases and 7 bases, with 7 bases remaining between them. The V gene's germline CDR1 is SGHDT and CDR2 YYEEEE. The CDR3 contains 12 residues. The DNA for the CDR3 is TGTGCCAGCAGCTTGGCCCGCGTTGGCTACACCTTC. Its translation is CASSLARVGYTF.

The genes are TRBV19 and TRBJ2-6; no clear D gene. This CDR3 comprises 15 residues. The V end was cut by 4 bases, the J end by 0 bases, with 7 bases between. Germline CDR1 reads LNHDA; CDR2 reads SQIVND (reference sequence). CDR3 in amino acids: CASSTRGSGANVLTF. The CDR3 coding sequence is TGTGCCAGTAGTACCCGAGGCTCTGGGGCCAACGTCCTGACTTTC.

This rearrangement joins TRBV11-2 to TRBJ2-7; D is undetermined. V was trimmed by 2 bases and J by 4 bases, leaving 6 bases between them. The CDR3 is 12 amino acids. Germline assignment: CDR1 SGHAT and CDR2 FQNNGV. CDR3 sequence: CASSLLRYEQYF. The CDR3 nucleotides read TGTGCCAGCAGCTTATTGAGATACGAGCAGTACTTC.

The CDR3 loop is CASSAERGNTEAFF. The CDR3, as DNA: TGTGCCAGTAGTGCCGAAAGGGGGAACACTGAAGCTTTCTTT. The rearrangement links TRBV19 to TRBJ1-1, with D possibly matching TRBD1 (5 bases). Germline CDR1 LNHDA, CDR2 SQIVND (reference sequence). Trimming pared 5 bases from V and 1 base from J, leaving 11 bases between. The CDR3 runs to 14 residues.

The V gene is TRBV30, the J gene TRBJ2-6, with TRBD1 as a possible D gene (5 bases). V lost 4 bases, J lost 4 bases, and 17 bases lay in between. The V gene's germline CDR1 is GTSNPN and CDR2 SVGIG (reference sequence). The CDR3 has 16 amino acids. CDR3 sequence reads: CAWTKQARPGANVLTF. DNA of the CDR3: TGTGCCTGGACCAAACAGGCTAGGCCCGGGGCCAACGTCCTGACTTTC. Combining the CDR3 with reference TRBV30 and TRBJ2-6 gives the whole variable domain SQTIHQWPATLVQPVGSPLSLECTVEGTSNPNLYWYRQAAGRGLQLLFYSVGIGQISSEVPQNLSASRPQDRQFILSSKKLLLSDSGFYLCAWTKQARPGANVLTFGAGSRLTVL.

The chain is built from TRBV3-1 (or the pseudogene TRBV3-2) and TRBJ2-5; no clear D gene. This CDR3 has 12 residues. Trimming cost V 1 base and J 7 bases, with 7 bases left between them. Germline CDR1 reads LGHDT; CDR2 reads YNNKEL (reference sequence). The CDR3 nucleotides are TGTGCCAGCAGCCAAGGTTTCGGGACCCAGTACTTC. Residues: CASSQGFGTQYF.

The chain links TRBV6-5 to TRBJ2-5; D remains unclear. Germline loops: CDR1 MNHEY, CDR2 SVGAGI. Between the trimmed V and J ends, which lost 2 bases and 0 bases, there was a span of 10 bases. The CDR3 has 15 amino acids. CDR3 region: CASSYAVADQETQYF. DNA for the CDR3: TGTGCCAGCAGTTACGCTGTGGCGGACCAAGAGACCCAGTACTTC.

The CDR3 DNA is TGTGCCAGCAGTTACAGTCCTAGCGGGGACGGGGAGCTGTTTTTT. Translated, it gives CASSYSPSGDGELFF. This chain links TRBV6-2 or TRBV6-3 with TRBJ2-2; 9 bases map to TRBD2. The CDR3 has 15 residues. In germline, CDR1 is MNHEY, CDR2 SVGEGT. V dropped 2 bases and J dropped 7; count of bases not matched to a gene: 5.

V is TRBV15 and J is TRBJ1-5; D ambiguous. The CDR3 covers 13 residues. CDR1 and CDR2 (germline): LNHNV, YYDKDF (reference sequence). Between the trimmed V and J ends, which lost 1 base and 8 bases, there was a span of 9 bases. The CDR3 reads CATSRVKGEPQHF. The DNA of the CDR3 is TGTGCCACCAGCAGAGTTAAAGGAGAGCCCCAGCATTTT.

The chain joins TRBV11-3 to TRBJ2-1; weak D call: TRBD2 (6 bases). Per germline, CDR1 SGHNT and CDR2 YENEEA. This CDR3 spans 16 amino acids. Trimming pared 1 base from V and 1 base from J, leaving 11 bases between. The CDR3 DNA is TGTGCCAGCAGCTTAGGCGGGGCTCGATCCTACAATGAGCAGTTCTTC. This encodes CASSLGGARSYNEQFF.

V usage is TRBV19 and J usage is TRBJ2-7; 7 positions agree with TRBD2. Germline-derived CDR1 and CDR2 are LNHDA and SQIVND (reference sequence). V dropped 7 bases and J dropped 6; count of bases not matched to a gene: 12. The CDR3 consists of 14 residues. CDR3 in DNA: TGTGCCAGTATGATCCGGGGAGGGCGAGGCGAGCAGTACTTC. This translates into CASMIRGGRGEQYF.

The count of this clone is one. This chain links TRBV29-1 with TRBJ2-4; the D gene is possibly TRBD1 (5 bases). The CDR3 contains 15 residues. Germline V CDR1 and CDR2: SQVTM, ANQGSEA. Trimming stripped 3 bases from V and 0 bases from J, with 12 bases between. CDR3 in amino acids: CSVERTFRAKNIQYF. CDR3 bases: TGCAGCGTTGAGCGGACATTTAGAGCCAAAAACATTCAGTACTTC.

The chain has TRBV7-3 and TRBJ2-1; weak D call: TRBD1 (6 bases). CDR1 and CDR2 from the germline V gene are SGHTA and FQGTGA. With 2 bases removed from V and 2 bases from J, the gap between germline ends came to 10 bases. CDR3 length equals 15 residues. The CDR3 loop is CASSLVEGAYNEQFF. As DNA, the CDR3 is TGTGCCAGCAGCTTAGTCGAGGGGGCCTACAATGAGCAGTTCTTC.

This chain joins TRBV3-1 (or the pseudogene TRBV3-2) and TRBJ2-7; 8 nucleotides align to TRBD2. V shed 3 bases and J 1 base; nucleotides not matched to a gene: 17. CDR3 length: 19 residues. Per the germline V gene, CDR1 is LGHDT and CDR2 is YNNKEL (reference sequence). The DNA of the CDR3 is TGTGCCAGCAGCCATGGGGTCAGCGGGGGTCTAACAACATCCTACGAGCAGTACTTC. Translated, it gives CASSHGVSGGLTTSYEQYF.

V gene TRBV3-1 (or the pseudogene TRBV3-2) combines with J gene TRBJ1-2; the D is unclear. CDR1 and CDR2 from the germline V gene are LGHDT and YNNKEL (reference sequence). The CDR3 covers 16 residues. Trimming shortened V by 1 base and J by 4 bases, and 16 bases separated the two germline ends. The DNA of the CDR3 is TGTGCCAGCAGCCAAGGGCGAGTGAGAGGGTCCTATGGCTACACCTTC. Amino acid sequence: CASSQGRVRGSYGYTF.

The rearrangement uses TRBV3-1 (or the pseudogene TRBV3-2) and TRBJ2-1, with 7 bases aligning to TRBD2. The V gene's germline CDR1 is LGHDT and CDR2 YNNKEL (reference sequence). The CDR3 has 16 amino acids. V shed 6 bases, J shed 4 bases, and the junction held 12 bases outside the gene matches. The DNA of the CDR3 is TGTGCCAGCAGTCCGGGGTGGCTAGCGGTTTACAATGAGCAGTTCTTC. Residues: CASSPGWLAVYNEQFF.

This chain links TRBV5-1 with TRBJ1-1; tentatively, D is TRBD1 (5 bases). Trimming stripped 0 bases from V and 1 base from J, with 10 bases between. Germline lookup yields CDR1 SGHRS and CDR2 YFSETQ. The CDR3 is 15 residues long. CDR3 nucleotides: TGCGCCAGCAGCTTGGATGCAGGGTGGAACACTGAAGCTTTCTTT. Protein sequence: CASSLDAGWNTEAFF.

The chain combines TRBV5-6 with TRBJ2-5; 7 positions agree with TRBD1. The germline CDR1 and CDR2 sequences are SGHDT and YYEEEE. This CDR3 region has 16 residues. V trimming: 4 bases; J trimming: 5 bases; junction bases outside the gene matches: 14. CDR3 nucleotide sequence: TGTGCCAGCAGCAAGGGGGCCGCCCTCCGAGAGGAGACCCAGTACTTC. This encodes CASSKGAALREETQYF.

CDR3 loop: CATSGPGQGNEKLFF. The CDR3 DNA is TGTGCCACCAGTGGCCCGGGACAGGGTAATGAAAAACTGTTTTTT. The chain is built from TRBV24-1 and TRBJ1-4; TRBD1 agrees at 9 bases. CDR3 length equals 15 residues. The germline V gene encodes CDR1 KGHDR and CDR2 SFDVKD. V lost 5 bases and J lost 4; bases outside the gene matches: 4.

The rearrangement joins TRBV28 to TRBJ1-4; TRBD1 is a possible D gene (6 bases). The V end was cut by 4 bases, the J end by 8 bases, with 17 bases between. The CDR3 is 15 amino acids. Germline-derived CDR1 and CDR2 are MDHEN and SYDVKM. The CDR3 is CASSSGQLLGEKLFF. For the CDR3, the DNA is TGTGCCAGCAGTTCCGGACAGCTCTTAGGGGAAAAACTGTTTTTT.

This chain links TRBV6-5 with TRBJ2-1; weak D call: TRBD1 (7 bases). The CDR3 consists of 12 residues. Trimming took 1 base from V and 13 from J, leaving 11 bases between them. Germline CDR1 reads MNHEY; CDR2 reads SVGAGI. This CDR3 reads CASSYFRGAQFF. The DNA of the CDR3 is TGTGCCAGCAGTTACTTCAGGGGGGCCCAGTTCTTC.

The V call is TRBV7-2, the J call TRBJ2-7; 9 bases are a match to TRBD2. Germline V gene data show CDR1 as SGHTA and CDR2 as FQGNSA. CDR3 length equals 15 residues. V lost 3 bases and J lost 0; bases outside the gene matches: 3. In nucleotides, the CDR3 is TGTGCCAGCAGCTTCCTAGCGGGGAGCTCCTACGAGCAGTACTTC. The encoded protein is CASSFLAGSSYEQYF. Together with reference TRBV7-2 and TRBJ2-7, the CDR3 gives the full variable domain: GAGVSQSPSNKVTEKGKDVELRCDPISGHTALYWYRQSLGQGLEFLIYFQGNSAPDKSGLPSDRFSAERTGGSVSTLTIQRTQQEDSAVYLCASSFLAGSSYEQYFGPGTRLTVT.

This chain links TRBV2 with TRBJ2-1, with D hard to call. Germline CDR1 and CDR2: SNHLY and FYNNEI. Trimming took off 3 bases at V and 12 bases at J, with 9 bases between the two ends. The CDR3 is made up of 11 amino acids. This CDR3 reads CASSEVNGQFF. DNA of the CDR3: TGTGCCAGCAGTGAGGTAAACGGGCAGTTCTTC.

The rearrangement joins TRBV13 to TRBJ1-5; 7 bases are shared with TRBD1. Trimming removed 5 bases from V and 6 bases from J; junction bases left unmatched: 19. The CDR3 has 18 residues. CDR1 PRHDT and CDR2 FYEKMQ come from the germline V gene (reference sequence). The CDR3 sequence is CASSKTRGGDRVAQPQHF. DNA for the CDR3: TGTGCCAGCAGCAAGACTAGAGGAGGGGACAGAGTTGCTCAGCCCCAGCATTTT.